These T cell receptor beta chains were read from a single sample in a study of follicular helper T cells after annual influenza vaccination. Clones were sequenced by immunoSEQ multiplex PCR, and TCRdb holds only the in-frame ones, with some missing. Of approximately 830 clones listed, 70% to 90% are singletons. The source was CXCR5+ CD38+ circulating T follicular helper cells from blood, collected 7 days after influenza vaccination. These receptors originate from an adult who received the influenza vaccine. CDR3s leave out the opening cysteine and the closing phenylalanine or tryptophan. Each record gives: V gene, J gene, CDR3 protein.

v_call: TRBV5-1; j_call: TRBJ1-1; cdr3_aa: ASSYGQPTARNTEAF
v_call: TRBV30; j_call: TRBJ2-5; cdr3_aa: AWSPRTLRETQY
v_call: TRBV7-9; j_call: TRBJ1-2; cdr3_aa: ASSSTAETPKGYT
v_call: TRBV6-6; j_call: TRBJ2-7; cdr3_aa: ASRTGTGVYEQY
v_call: TRBV18; j_call: TRBJ2-7; cdr3_aa: ASSADEEAEQY
v_call: TRBV6-1; j_call: TRBJ1-6; cdr3_aa: ASREPGLGNSPLH
v_call: TRBV5-1; j_call: TRBJ1-2; cdr3_aa: ASKGVTNYGYT
v_call: TRBV7-9; j_call: .; cdr3_aa: ASSLSRTGKGDEQF
v_call: TRBV7-8; j_call: TRBJ2-2; cdr3_aa: ASSLRERGGELF
v_call: TRBV18; j_call: TRBJ2-7; cdr3_aa: ASSPPDRGRPEQY
v_call: TRBV18; j_call: TRBJ1-4; cdr3_aa: ASFVGVGEKLF
v_call: TRBV5-8; j_call: TRBJ2-1; cdr3_aa: ASSRETGHNEQF
v_call: TRBV5-4; j_call: TRBJ2-5; cdr3_aa: ASSLVGEGRETQY
v_call: TRBV29-1; j_call: TRBJ1-1; cdr3_aa: SVDSDRLVWNTEAF
v_call: TRBV15; j_call: TRBJ1-5; cdr3_aa: ATKPGQGSNQPQH
v_call: TRBV6-5; j_call: TRBJ2-5; cdr3_aa: ASSSPMRKETQY
v_call: TRBV5-4; j_call: TRBJ2-1; cdr3_aa: ASSIEQGNEQF
v_call: TRBV9; j_call: TRBJ1-1; cdr3_aa: ASSVARASEAF
v_call: TRBV14; j_call: TRBJ2-3; cdr3_aa: ASSPTGGGTDTQY
v_call: TRBV9; j_call: TRBJ2-3; cdr3_aa: ASSGRTWGDTQY
v_call: TRBV11-2; j_call: TRBJ2-7; cdr3_aa: ASSFSRAANEQY
v_call: TRBV7-9; j_call: TRBJ2-7; cdr3_aa: ASSSKTPSGRSSYEQY
v_call: TRBV11-2; j_call: TRBJ2-1; cdr3_aa: ASSLWVGGSNEQF
v_call: TRBV4-1; j_call: TRBJ2-2; cdr3_aa: ASSQVIRSGSGTGELF
v_call: TRBV5-1; j_call: TRBJ2-3; cdr3_aa: ASSTGGTGADTQY
v_call: TRBV5-1; j_call: TRBJ1-3; cdr3_aa: ASSPTQAWGGAGNTIY
v_call: TRBV5-1; j_call: TRBJ2-4; cdr3_aa: ASSLLAGGLLAKNIQY
v_call: TRBV29-1; j_call: TRBJ2-7; cdr3_aa: SVELGPGKQY
v_call: TRBV30; j_call: TRBJ1-3; cdr3_aa: AWGTGGFGNTIY
v_call: TRBV5-1; j_call: TRBJ2-2; cdr3_aa: ASSPGTGGIRNGELF
v_call: TRBV6-5; j_call: TRBJ2-3; cdr3_aa: ASRSSTDTQY
v_call: TRBV28; j_call: TRBJ1-2; cdr3_aa: ASSLWASFYGYT
v_call: TRBV28; j_call: TRBJ2-5; cdr3_aa: ASSPRTAAPQETQY
v_call: TRBV27; j_call: TRBJ1-1; cdr3_aa: ASSRVAGTEAF
v_call: TRBV10-3; j_call: TRBJ1-4; cdr3_aa: AINRDRDEKLF